This T cell receptor beta chain appears in the sequencing data of a study of early T cells in non-severe SARS-CoV-2 infection. Overall study: Whole-blood bulk RNA, unsorted, was sequenced, and chains were unpaired. General study findings and limits: Anti-spike CD8 responses were favored by VDJdb matching, which missed private and CD4 specificities.

Unique molecular identifiers were attached to individual cDNA molecules. TCRdb reprocessed the 5' RACE reads with MiXCR, giving one entry per CDR3 protein. This table has 75,000 to 90,000 distinct CDR3 sequences, roughly 13% appearing once. CDR3 size: 15 residues. CDR1 SGHTA and CDR2 FQGNSA come from the germline V gene. The V and J ends lost 1 base and 4 bases respectively, with 12 bases between them. This clonotype was observed at least ten times. Its antigen remains unidentified. Sequencing used whole blood. The origin of this receptor is an adult who was a healthcare worker with PCR-confirmed SARS-CoV-2 infection or an uninfected control (not recorded which). The chain couples TRBV7-2 to TRBJ2-3, with D perhaps matching TRBD1 or TRBD2 (6 bases each). This CDR3 reads CASSLEGGVSDTQYF. Here the CDR3 DNA reads TGTGCCAGCAGCTTAGAGGGGGGAGTCTCAGATACGCAGTATTTT.